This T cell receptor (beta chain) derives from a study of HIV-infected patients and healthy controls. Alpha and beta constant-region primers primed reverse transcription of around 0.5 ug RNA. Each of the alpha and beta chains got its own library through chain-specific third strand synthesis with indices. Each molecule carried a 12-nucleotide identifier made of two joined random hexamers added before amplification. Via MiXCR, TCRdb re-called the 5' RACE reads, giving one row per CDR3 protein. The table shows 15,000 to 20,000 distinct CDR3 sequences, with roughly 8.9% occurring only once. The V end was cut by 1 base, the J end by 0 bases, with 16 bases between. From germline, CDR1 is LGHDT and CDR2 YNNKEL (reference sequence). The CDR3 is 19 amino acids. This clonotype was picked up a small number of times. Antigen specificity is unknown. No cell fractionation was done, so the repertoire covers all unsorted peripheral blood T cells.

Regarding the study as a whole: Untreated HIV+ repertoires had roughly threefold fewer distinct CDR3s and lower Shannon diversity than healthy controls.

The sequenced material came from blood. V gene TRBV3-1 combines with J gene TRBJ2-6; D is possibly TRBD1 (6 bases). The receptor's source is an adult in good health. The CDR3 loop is CASSQGTGQSLSGANVLTF. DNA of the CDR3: TGTGCCAGCAGCCAAGGAACAGGACAGTCCCTCTCTGGGGCCAACGTCCTGACTTTC.